The following is a T cell receptor beta chain sequence with its context. Original methodology: Amplification with reference gene primers provided the estimates of nucleated cell counts. TCRdb's copy holds only in-frame clones and misses some; the assay was immunoSEQ multiplex PCR. From that table come the V and J calls and clone size; the DNA was used to work out D and trimming. The sample shows roughly 60,000 clones, around nine tenths of them seen only once. This specimen comes from a study of blood T cell repertoires in COVID-19. Overall study context: Acute and convalescent COVID-19 specimens originated in the United States, Italy and Spain. From T cells, B-cell-depleted T cells, or PBMCs came the material, which was cDNA or gDNA.

Germline CDR1 and CDR2: SGHTA and FQGNSA. CDR3 length: 17 amino acids. The junction had 8 bases not matched to a gene; V was cut back by 1 base and J by 5 bases. Sequencing used peripheral blood. The sequence came from a man between 60 and 75 years old with active COVID-19. V is TRBV7-2 and J is TRBJ2-5; the match to TRBD2 covers 12 bases. CDR3 protein: CASSLGAGLAGRETQYF. CDR3 coding DNA: TGTGCCAGCAGCTTAGGGGCGGGACTAGCGGGTAGGGAGACCCAGTACTTC. Complete variable domain (other parts from reference TRBV7-2 and TRBJ2-5): GAGVSQSPSNKVTEKGKDVELRCDPISGHTALYWYRQSLGQGLEFLIYFQGNSAPDKSGLPSDRFSAERTGGSVSTLTIQRTQQEDSAVYLCASSLGAGLAGRETQYFGPGTRLLVL.